This T cell receptor (beta chain) was captured in a study of CD8+ T cells in alopecia areata. Looking at the study overall: Those patients who were treated received oral tofacitinib, which was given at 5 to 10 mg twice daily for moderate-to-severe alopecia areata. Among treated patients, severity was scored by affected scalp area percentage. Whole-study findings and limits: In scalp and blood, many expanded lesional clones persisted during tofacitinib.

Once RNA had been extracted, it was reverse transcribed into cDNA to act as the sequencing template. Sequencing was performed with immunoSEQ multiplex PCR; in TCRdb, only in-frame clones are kept and a portion is missing. The sample holds under 300,000 clones, around three fifths seen once. Details on this clone: Its cognate antigen is unknown.

This CDR3 is built from 13 residues. V was clipped by 7 bases and J by 6 bases, with 15 bases between them. Germline CDR1 SQVTM, CDR2 ANQGSEA. Stated treatment: oral pan-JAK inhibitor, 5-10 mg twice daily. Specimens obtained from alopecia areata patients comprised lesional scalp punch biopsies and peripheral blood. The specimen comprised CD4+ T cells sorted from blood, sampled at roughly week 53, from a patient treated with tofacitinib. The rearrangement joins TRBV29-1 to TRBJ2-2; D ambiguous. The clonotype originates from a human donor with alopecia areata. CDR3: CSARHGPAGELFF. The CDR3 nucleotides read TGCAGCGCCCGACACGGGCCGGCCGGGGAGCTGTTTTTT.